This TCR beta chain was sequenced during a study of blood T cell repertoires in COVID-19. Study details: The United States, Italy and Spain provided the acute and convalescent COVID-19 samples. Nucleic acid was either cDNA or gDNA, and it came from T cells, B-cell-depleted T cells, or PBMCs.

Sequenced by immunoSEQ multiplex PCR; TCRdb stores in-frame clones only, minus some. Here the sample spans around 100,000 clones, roughly nine tenths being singletons. This clone was picked up one time. The TCR comes from a woman of 80 years or more with acute or convalescent COVID-19. The specimen sequenced was peripheral blood.

This CDR3 is CASSIGQGAGGTEAFF. CDR3 sequence (DNA): TGTGCCAGTAGTATTGGTCAGGGGGCAGGAGGGACTGAAGCTTTCTTT. This chain links TRBV19 with TRBJ1-1; 8 bases fit TRBD1. This CDR3 is 16 amino acids long. The germline V gene has CDR1 LNHDA and CDR2 SQIVND (reference sequence). After removal of 3 bases from V and 5 bases from J, the junction contained 11 bases not matched to a gene.